The rows below give T cell receptor beta chains drawn from one sample of a study of T cells in Graves' hyperthyroidism and ophthalmopathy. MiXCR was run by TCRdb on the multiplex PCR reads, yielding one entry per CDR3 protein. This sample has about 610,000 distinct CDR3 sequences, with 16% found just once. Sequences were obtained from blood. These receptors originate from a woman between 35 and 50 years old with Graves' ophthalmopathy. Both conserved end residues are part of each CDR3. Fields, in order: J gene, clone size, D gene, V gene, CDR3 protein, CDR3 DNA. D genes are given only for firm matches. The size field is filled for only some rows; it gives once, few, many or a size class.

TRBJ1-1 many . TRBV11-2 CASSFIGSGTEAFF TGTGCCAGCAGCTTCATCGGTTCCGGGACTGAAGCTTTCTTT
TRBJ2-7 . . TRBV29-1 CSVGETVYEQYF TGCAGCGTTGGTGAAACAGTGTACGAGCAGTACTTC
TRBJ2-1 many TRBD1 TRBV30 CAWSKRGQPSYNEQFF TGTGCCTGGAGTAAGAGGGGACAGCCCTCCTACAATGAGCAGTTCTTC
TRBJ2-1 . . TRBV12-3/TRBV12-4 CASSRQVSYNEQFF TGTGCCAGCAGTAGACAGGTTTCCTACAATGAGCAGTTCTTC
TRBJ2-1 . . TRBV20-1 CSARQTGTRYNEQFF TGCAGTGCTAGACAGACCGGGACCCGGTACAATGAGCAGTTCTTC
TRBJ2-1 few TRBD2 TRBV20-1 CSILAGRGSEQFF TGCAGTATACTAGCGGGGAGGGGGAGTGAGCAGTTCTTC
TRBJ1-6 . TRBD1 TRBV28 CASRGRQGPSPLHF TGTGCCAGCAGGGGTCGACAGGGCCCTAGTCCCCTCCACTTT
TRBJ1-2 . . TRBV19 CASTLVGVANYGYTF TGTGCCAGTACCCTCGTGGGTGTAGCTAACTATGGCTACACCTTC
TRBJ1-1 few TRBD1 TRBV2 CASSEAYTGGRRAFF TGTGCCAGCAGTGAAGCCTATACAGGGGGTAGGAGAGCTTTCTTT
TRBJ1-5 many . TRBV6-2/TRBV6-3 CASSLRDNSNQPQHF TGTGCCAGCAGTTTAAGAGATAATAGCAATCAGCCCCAGCATTTT
TRBJ2-5 . . TRBV7-9 CASSLIRFEGRGQETQYF TGTGCCAGCAGCTTAATTCGGTTCGAGGGCCGAGGTCAAGAGACCCAGTACTTC
TRBJ2-3 many TRBD2 TRBV7-9 CASSRVQGLAGGSADTQYF TGTGCCAGCAGCCGTGTCCAGGGACTAGCGGGGGGTTCGGCAGATACGCAGTATTTT
TRBJ2-3 . . TRBV9 CASSVNFGGTDTQYF TGTGCCAGCAGCGTTAACTTCGGGGGCACAGATACGCAGTATTTT
TRBJ2-3 few . TRBV12-3/TRBV12-4 CASNSATDTQYF TGTGCCAGCAACTCAGCTACAGATACGCAGTATTTT
TRBJ2-5 few . TRBV10-2 CASMGHGPRTQYF TGCGCCAGCATGGGACACGGCCCGAGGACCCAGTACTTC
TRBJ2-1 few . TRBV5-6 CASSRPGAQGNEQFF TGTGCCAGCAGCCGCCCTGGGGCCCAGGGCAATGAGCAGTTCTTC
TRBJ2-2 many TRBD1 TRBV11-2 CASSVRTGRGTGELFF TGTGCCAGCAGCGTAAGGACAGGGCGTGGCACCGGGGAGCTGTTTTTT
TRBJ2-1 . . TRBV10-3 CAIRGPGVGQFF TGTGCCATCAGGGGCCCAGGGGTAGGGCAGTTCTTC
TRBJ1-1 many . TRBV5-1 CASSLMSLDSTEAFF TGCGCCAGCAGCCTTATGAGTCTTGATTCCACTGAAGCTTTCTTT
TRBJ1-1 many . TRBV11-2 CASSFRRVHGAFF TGTGCCAGCAGCTTCAGACGGGTGCACGGAGCTTTCTTT
TRBJ1-6 . TRBD1 TRBV27 CASSRQGGSYNSPLHF TGTGCCAGCAGCCGACAGGGTGGGTCCTATAATTCACCCCTCCACTTT
TRBJ2-7 few . TRBV10-3 CAISESGIYEQYF TGTGCCATCAGTGAGTCAGGGATATACGAGCAGTACTTC
TRBJ1-3 many . TRBV18 CASSTVSGNTIYF TGTGCCAGCTCGACAGTCTCTGGAAACACCATATATTTT
TRBJ1-2 many . TRBV11-2 CASSFPRQTGGYTF TGTGCCAGCAGCTTTCCCCGACAGACAGGTGGCTACACCTTC
TRBJ2-1 many TRBD2 TRBV3-1 CASSQASGGGYNEQFF TGTGCCAGCAGCCAAGCTAGCGGGGGGGGGTACAATGAGCAGTTCTTC
TRBJ2-1 many . TRBV2 CASSSGPNNEQFF TGTGCCAGCAGTTCGGGGCCGAACAATGAGCAGTTCTTC
TRBJ1-2 many . TRBV7-2 CASSLGPRNYGYTF TGTGCCAGCAGCTTAGGGCCACGTAACTATGGCTACACCTTC
TRBJ2-5 many . TRBV7-9 CASSLELGIQYF TGTGCCAGCAGCTTAGAATTGGGCATCCAGTACTTC
TRBJ2-3 many TRBD2 TRBV5-6 CASRETSGEVDTQYF TGTGCCAGCAGGGAGACTAGCGGGGAAGTCGATACGCAGTATTTT
TRBJ2-1 many TRBD1 TRBV6-2/TRBV6-3 CASSTGGLEQFF TGTGCCAGCAGCACAGGGGGCCTTGAGCAGTTCTTC
TRBJ2-1 few TRBD2 TRBV12-3/TRBV12-4 CASKSGGSYNEQFF TGTGCCAGCAAAAGCGGGGGCTCCTACAATGAGCAGTTCTTC
TRBJ2-1 many . TRBV4-1 CASSQEQGGQNEQFF TGCGCCAGCAGCCAAGAGCAGGGGGGTCAGAATGAGCAGTTCTTC
TRBJ1-1 few TRBD1 TRBV2 CASSEETGTTNTEAFF TGTGCCAGCAGTGAAGAGACAGGGACGACGAACACTGAAGCTTTCTTT
TRBJ2-7 many . TRBV28 CASIRAGTSYEQYF TGTGCCAGCATAAGGGCGGGAACCTCCTACGAGCAGTACTTC
TRBJ2-5 many . TRBV28 CASSLAGDETQYF TGTGCCAGCAGTTTAGCGGGCGATGAGACCCAGTACTTC
TRBJ2-3 many . TRBV18 CASSPQGEDTQYF TGTGCCAGCTCACCACAGGGCGAGGATACGCAGTATTTT
TRBJ1-1 many . TRBV3-1 CASSKDRSGATFF TGTGCCAGCAGCAAGGACCGATCGGGGGCAACTTTCTTT
TRBJ1-2 many . TRBV7-8 CASSLAGQAGGYTF TGTGCCAGCAGCTTAGCAGGGCAGGCTGGTGGCTACACCTTC
TRBJ1-2 few . TRBV29-1 CSVGKGVYGYTF TGCAGCGTTGGCAAAGGGGTCTATGGCTACACCTTC
TRBJ2-3 many . TRBV7-9 CATGRAVTDTQYF TGTGCTACAGGGCGGGCTGTCACAGATACGCAGTATTTT
TRBJ1-1 many TRBD1 TRBV11-2 CASSLTGLPEAFF TGTGCCAGCAGCTTGACAGGGCTACCTGAAGCTTTCTTT
TRBJ1-1 . TRBD1 TRBV20-1 CSVRNDGEGANTEAFF TGCAGTGTCCGAAACGATGGGGAGGGGGCGAACACTGAAGCTTTCTTT
TRBJ1-1 many . TRBV20-1 CSAREGARTEAFF TGCAGTGCTAGAGAGGGGGCGAGGACTGAAGCTTTCTTT
TRBJ2-2 . TRBD2 TRBV12-3/TRBV12-4 CASSQAGDTEELFF TGCGCCAGCAGCCAAGCGGGGGATACCGAGGAGCTGTTTTTT
TRBJ1-1 many . TRBV7-3 CASSPPQAFF TGTGCCAGCAGCCCACCCCAAGCTTTCTTT
TRBJ1-5 few TRBD1 TRBV20-1 CSASRTGPNSNQPQHF TGCAGTGCTAGTCGGACAGGACCTAATAGCAATCAGCCCCAGCATTTT